This entry concerns a single TCR beta chain. The antigen remains unidentified. This sample is part of a study of radiotherapy plus CTLA-4 blockade in lung cancer. Study-level findings and limits: TCR clones of tumor origin grew in blood after radiotherapy plus ipilimumab.

The protocol was immunoSEQ multiplex PCR, while the TCRdb copy is restricted to in-frame clones and leaves out a portion. Here the sample spans some 77,000 clones, more than 75% being singletons. Lung cancer patients with chemo-refractory metastatic non-small-cell disease were given focal radiation plus CTLA-4 blockade with ipilimumab. Germline assignment: CDR1 SGHDN and CDR2 FVKESK. With 3 bases removed from V and 1 base from J, the gap between germline ends came to 19 bases. CDR3 length equals 19 residues. The chain recombines TRBV14 with TRBJ2-6, with D possibly being TRBD2 (7 bases). This material consisted of peripheral blood, taken from a patient treated with radiotherapy plus ipilimumab. This TCR was sampled from a human donor with non-small cell lung cancer who had a partial response to radiotherapy plus ipilimumab. The chain's CDR3 is CASSHRGRGRLSGANVLTF. The CDR3 DNA reads as TGTGCCAGCAGCCATCGGGGGCGCGGGAGACTGTCTGGGGCCAACGTCCTGACTTTC. The full variable domain, with the rest looked up from reference TRBV14 and TRBJ2-6, is EAGVTQFPSHSVIEKGQTVTLRCDPISGHDNLYWYRRVMGKEIKFLLHFVKESKQDESGMPNNRFLAERTGGTYSTLKVQPAELEDSGVYFCASSHRGRGRLSGANVLTFGAGSRLTVL.